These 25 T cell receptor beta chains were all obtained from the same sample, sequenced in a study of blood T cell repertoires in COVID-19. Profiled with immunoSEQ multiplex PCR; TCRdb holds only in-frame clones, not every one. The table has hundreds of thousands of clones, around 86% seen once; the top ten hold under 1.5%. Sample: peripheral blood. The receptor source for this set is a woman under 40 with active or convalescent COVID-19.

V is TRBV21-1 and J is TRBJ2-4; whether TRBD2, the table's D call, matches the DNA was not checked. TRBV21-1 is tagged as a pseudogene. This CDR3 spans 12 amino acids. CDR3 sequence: CASSNEGTEWYF. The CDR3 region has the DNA TGTGCCAGCAGCAATGAGGGTACGGAGTGGTACTTC.

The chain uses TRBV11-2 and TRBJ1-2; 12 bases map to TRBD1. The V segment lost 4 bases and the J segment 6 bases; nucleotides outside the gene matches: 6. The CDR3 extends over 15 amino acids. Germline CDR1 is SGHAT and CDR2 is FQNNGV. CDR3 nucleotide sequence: TGTGCCAGCAGCTCGTACCGGGACAGGGGGCATGGCTACACCTTC. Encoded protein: CASSSYRDRGHGYTF.

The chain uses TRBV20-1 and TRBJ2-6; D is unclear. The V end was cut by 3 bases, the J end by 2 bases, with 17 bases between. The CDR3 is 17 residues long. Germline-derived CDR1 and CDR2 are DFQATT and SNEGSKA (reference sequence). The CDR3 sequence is CSASLGGGGTGANVLTF. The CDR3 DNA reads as TGCAGTGCTAGTTTGGGTGGCGGTGGAACTGGGGCCAACGTCCTGACTTTC.

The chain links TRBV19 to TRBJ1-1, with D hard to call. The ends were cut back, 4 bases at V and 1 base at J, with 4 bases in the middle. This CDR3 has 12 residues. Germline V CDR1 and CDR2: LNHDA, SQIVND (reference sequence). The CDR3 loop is CASSSANTEAFF. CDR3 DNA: TGTGCCAGTAGTAGCGCGAACACTGAAGCTTTCTTT.

CDR3 in DNA: TGTGCCAGCTCCACCATGATGGGGCTAGTCAATGAGCAGTTCTTC. Translation: CASSTMMGLVNEQFF. The rearrangement joins TRBV19 to TRBJ2-1; D possibly corresponds to TRBD1 (5 bases). V was trimmed by 9 bases and J by 6 bases, leaving 21 bases between them. Germline CDR1 reads LNHDA; CDR2 reads SQIVND (reference sequence). This CDR3 is built from 15 residues.

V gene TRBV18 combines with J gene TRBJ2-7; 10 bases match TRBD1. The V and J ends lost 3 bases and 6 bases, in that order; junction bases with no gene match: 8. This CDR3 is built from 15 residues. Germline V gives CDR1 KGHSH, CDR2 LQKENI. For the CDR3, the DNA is TGTGCCAGCTCACCTTCGGGGACAGGGGCGGTCGAGCAGTACTTC. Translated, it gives CASSPSGTGAVEQYF.

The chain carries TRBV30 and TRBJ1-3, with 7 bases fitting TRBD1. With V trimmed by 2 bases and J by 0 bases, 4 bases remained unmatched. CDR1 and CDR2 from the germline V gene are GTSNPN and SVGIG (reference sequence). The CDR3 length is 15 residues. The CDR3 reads CAWSQTGRSGNTIYF. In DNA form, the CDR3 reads TGTGCCTGGAGTCAGACAGGGCGCTCTGGAAACACCATATATTTT.

The CDR3 sequence is CSVEDRGSTDTQYF. The CDR3 coding sequence is TGCAGCGTTGAAGATCGGGGAAGCACAGATACGCAGTATTTT. The chain is built from TRBV29-1 and TRBJ2-3, with D perhaps matching TRBD2 (5 bases). From germline, CDR1 is SQVTM and CDR2 ANQGSEA. V gave up 0 bases and J gave up 0 bases, with 7 bases separating them. There are 14 residues in the CDR3.

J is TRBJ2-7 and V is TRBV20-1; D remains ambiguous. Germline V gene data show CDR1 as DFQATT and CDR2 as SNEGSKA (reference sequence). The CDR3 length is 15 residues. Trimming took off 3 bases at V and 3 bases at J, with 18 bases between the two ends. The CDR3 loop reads CSASSVADTYYEQYF. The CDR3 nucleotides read TGCAGTGCTAGTTCTGTTGCAGACACATACTACGAGCAGTACTTC.

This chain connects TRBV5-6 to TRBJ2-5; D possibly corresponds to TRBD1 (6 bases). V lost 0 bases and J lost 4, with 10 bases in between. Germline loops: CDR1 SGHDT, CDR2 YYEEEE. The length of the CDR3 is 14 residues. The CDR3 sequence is CASSLAAGVETQYF. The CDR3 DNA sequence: TGTGCCAGCAGCTTGGCCGCAGGGGTAGAGACCCAGTACTTC. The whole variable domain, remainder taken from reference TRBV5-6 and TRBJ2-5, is DAGVTQSPTHLIKTRGQQVTLRCSPKSGHDTVSWYQQALGQGPQFIFQYYEEEERQRGNFPDRFSGHQFPNYSSELNVNALLLGDSALYLCASSLAAGVETQYFGPGTRLLVL.

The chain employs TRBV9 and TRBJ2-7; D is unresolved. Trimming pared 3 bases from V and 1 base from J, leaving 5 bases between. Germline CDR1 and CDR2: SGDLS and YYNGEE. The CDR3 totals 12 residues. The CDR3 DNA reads TGTGCCAGCAGCGGTATGTCCTACGAGCAGTACTTC. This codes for CASSGMSYEQYF.

DNA for the CDR3: TGTGCCATCAGTGAAGACAGGGTAGAGGGCCCAGATACGCAGTATTTT. Protein product: CAISEDRVEGPDTQYF. This chain links TRBV10-3 with TRBJ2-3; 7 positions match TRBD1. The length of the CDR3 is 16 residues. Trimming at V came to 3 bases and at J to 4 bases, leaving 10 bases not matched to a gene. Germline CDR1 ENHRY, CDR2 SYGVKD.

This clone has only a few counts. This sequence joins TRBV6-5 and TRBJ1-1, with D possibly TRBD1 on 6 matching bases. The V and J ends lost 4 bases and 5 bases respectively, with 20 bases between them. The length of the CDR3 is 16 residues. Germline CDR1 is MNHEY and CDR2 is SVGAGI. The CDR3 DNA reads TGTGCCAGCAGTTCTAATCCAGGGGCCTCTTGGACTGAAGCTTTCTTT. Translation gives CASSSNPGASWTEAFF.

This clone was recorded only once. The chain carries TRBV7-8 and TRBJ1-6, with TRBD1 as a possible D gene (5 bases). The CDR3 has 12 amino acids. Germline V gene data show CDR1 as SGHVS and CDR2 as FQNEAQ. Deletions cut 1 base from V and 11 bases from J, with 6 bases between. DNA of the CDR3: TGTGCCAGCAGCTTAGGGGGCCCACCCCTCCACTTT. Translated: CASSLGGPPLHF.

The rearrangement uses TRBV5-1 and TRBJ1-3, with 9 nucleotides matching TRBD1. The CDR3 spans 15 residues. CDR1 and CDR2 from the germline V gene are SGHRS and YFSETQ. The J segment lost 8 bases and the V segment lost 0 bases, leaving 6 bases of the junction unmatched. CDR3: CASSLDRGQADTIYF. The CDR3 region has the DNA TGCGCCAGCAGCTTGGACAGGGGGCAGGCGGACACCATATATTTT.

The CDR3 here is CASSTAGTGYEQYF. In DNA, the CDR3 is TGTGCCAGCAGTACGGCCGGGACAGGGTACGAGCAGTACTTC. The chain carries TRBV6-5 and TRBJ2-7; TRBD1 matches at 9 bases. The V gene end was trimmed by 5 bases and the J gene end by 4 bases; junction bases not matched to a gene: 6. Germline V gives CDR1 MNHEY, CDR2 SVGAGI. The CDR3 sequence is 14 residues long.

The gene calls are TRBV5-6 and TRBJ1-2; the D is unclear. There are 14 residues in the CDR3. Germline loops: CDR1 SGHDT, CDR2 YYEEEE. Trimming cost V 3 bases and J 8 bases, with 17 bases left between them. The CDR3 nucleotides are TGTGCCAGCAGCTCCCCCAGTATTGAGGGAGGCTACACCTTC. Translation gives CASSSPSIEGGYTF.

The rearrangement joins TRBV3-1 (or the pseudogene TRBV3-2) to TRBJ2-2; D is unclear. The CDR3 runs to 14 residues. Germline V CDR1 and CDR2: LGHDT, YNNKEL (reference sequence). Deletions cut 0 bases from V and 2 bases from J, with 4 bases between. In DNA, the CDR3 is TGTGCCAGCAGCCAAGACATTAACACCGGGGAGCTGTTTTTT. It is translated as CASSQDINTGELFF.

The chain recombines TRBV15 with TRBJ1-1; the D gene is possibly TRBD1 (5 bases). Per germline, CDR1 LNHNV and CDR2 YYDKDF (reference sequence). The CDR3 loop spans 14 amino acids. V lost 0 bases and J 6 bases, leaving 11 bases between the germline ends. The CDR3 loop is CATSRDRGDPEAFF. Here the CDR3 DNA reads TGTGCCACCAGCAGAGATCGGGGGGACCCTGAAGCTTTCTTT.

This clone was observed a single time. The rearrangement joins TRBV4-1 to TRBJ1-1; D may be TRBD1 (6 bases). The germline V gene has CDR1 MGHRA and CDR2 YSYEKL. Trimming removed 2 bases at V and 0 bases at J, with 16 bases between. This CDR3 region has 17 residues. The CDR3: CASSQRGRGLMNTEAFF. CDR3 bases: TGCGCCAGCAGCCAAAGGGGCAGGGGCCTCATGAACACTGAAGCTTTCTTT.

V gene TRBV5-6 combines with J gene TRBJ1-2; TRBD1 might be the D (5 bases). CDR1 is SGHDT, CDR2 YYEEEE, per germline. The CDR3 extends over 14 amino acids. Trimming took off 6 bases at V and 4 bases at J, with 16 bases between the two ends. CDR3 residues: CASTSLGGGYGYTF. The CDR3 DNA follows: TGTGCCAGCACCTCTTTGGGGGGAGGCTATGGCTACACCTTC.

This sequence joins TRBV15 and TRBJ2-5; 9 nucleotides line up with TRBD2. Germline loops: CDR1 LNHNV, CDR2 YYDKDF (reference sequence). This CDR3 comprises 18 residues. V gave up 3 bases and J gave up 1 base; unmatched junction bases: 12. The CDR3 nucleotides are TGTGCCACCAGCAGGGCGTGGCGCGGGAGGGCCTCCCAAGAGACCCAGTACTTC. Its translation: CATSRAWRGRASQETQYF.

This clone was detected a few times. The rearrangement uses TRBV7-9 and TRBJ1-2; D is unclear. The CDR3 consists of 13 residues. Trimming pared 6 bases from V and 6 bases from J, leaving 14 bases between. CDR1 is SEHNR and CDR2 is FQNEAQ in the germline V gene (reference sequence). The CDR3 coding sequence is TGTGCCAGCAGTCAATACAACAGTGATGGCTACACCTTC. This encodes CASSQYNSDGYTF. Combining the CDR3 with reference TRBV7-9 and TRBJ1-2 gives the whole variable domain DTGVSQNPRHKITKRGQNVTFRCDPISEHNRLYWYRQTLGQGPEFLTYFQNEAQLEKSRLLSDRFSAERPKGSFSTLEIQRTEQGDSAMYLCASSQYNSDGYTFGSGTRLTVV.

The DNA of the CDR3 is TGTGCCAGCAGCTTCACGAGCGAGGGCTCTGGAAACACCATATATTTT. Its translation is CASSFTSEGSGNTIYF. The rearrangement links TRBV7-9 to TRBJ1-3; D uncertain. In germline, CDR1 is SEHNR, CDR2 FQNEAQ (reference sequence). The CDR3 runs to 16 residues. The ends were cut back, 3 bases at V and 0 bases at J, with 12 bases in the middle.

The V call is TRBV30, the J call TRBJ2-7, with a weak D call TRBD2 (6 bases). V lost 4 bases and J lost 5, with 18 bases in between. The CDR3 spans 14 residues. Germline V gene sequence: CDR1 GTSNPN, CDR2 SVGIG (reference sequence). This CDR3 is CAWNRDSRADEQYF. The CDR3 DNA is TGTGCCTGGAACCGGGACTCCAGGGCCGACGAGCAGTACTTC.